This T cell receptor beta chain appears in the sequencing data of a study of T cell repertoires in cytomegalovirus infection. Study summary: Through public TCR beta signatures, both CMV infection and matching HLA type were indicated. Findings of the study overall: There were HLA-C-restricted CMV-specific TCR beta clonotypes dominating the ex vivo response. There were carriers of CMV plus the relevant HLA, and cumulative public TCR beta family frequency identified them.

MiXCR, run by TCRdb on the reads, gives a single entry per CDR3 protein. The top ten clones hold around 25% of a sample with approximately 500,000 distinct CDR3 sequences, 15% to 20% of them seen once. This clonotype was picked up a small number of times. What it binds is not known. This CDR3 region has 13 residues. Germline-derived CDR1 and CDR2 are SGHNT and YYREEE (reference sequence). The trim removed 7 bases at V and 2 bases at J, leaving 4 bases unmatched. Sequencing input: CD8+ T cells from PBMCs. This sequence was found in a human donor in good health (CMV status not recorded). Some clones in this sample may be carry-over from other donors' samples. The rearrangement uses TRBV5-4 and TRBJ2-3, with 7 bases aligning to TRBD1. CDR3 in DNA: TGTGCCAGCTGGGACAGTCACACAGATACGCAGTATTTT. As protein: CASWDSHTDTQYF.